This passage covers 9 T cell receptor beta chains from one sample sequenced in a study of shared clonotypes between healthy human individuals. Produced via immunoSEQ multiplex PCR; TCRdb's table is partial and in-frame only. The table lists approximately 1.5 million clones, approximately 98% of them singletons. What was sequenced was naive CD4+ T cells sorted from blood. The subset denotes: CD45RA+ positively selected. These receptors were collected from a man aged 25 to 40 in good health.

The rearrangement links TRBV1 to TRBJ2-1; the table's D call TRBD2 went unverified against the DNA. TRBV1 is a pseudogene. This CDR3 is 14 amino acids long. Written as DNA, the CDR3 is TGCACCAGCAGCCAGAGGGTGGCCCACGGTGAGCAGTTCTTC. Amino acids: CTSSQRVAHGEQFF.

As for this clone: The same CDR3 can be traced to other DNA sequences in this sample. This chain connects TRBV18 to TRBJ1-1; no firm D call. The CDR3 sequence is 14 residues long. The V and J ends lost 3 bases and 1 base respectively, with 9 bases between them. CDR1 is KGHSH and CDR2 is LQKENI in the germline V gene. This CDR3 reads CASSPTSGNTEAFF. For the CDR3, the DNA is TGTGCCAGCTCACCGACGTCCGGGAACACTGAAGCTTTCTTT.

On this clone itself: The junction and the germline gene differ at one end; a read error may be behind it. This rearrangement joins TRBV18 to TRBJ1-1, with TRBD1 identical over 7 bases. Germline-derived CDR1 and CDR2 are KGHSH and LQKENI. The CDR3 totals 13 residues. DNA for the CDR3: TGTGCCAGCTCACTGGACAGGAACTCTGAAGCTTTCTTT. It is translated as CASSLDRNSEAFF.

The genes are TRBV29-1 and TRBJ1-4, with D possibly being TRBD1 (6 bases). Trimming removed 5 bases from V and 7 bases from J, with 11 bases in between. The length of the CDR3 is 12 residues. Germline V gene sequence: CDR1 SQVTM, CDR2 ANQGSEA. CDR3 coding DNA: TGCAGCGTTATGACAGGTAGTGAAAAACTGTTTTTT. Translated, it gives CSVMTGSEKLFF.

The chain has TRBV9 and TRBJ2-2; D is unclear. The CDR3 extends over 14 amino acids. V was pared by 0 bases and J by 1 base, with 4 bases between. CDR1 is SGDLS and CDR2 is YYNGEE in the germline V gene. DNA for the CDR3: TGTGCCAGCAGCGTAGGACTGAACACCGGGGAGCTGTTTTTT. As protein: CASSVGLNTGELFF.

CDR3 residues: CASSVEDLESGEQFF. The CDR3 nucleotides are TGTGCCAGCAGCGTAGAGGATTTGGAGTCCGGTGAGCAGTTCTTC. The V gene is TRBV9, the J gene TRBJ2-1; D not resolved. Deletions cut 0 bases from V and 9 bases from J, with 16 bases between. This CDR3 is 15 amino acids long. CDR1 SGDLS and CDR2 YYNGEE come from the germline V gene. Together with reference TRBV9 and TRBJ2-1, the CDR3 gives the full variable domain: DSGVTQTPKHLITATGQRVTLRCSPRSGDLSVYWYQQSLDQGLQFLIQYYNGEERAKGNILERFSAQQFPDLHSELNLSSLELGDSALYFCASSVEDLESGEQFFGPGTRLTVL.

The rearrangement links TRBV25-1 to TRBJ2-7; D tentatively fits TRBD1 or TRBD2 (5 bases each). CDR1 and CDR2 from the germline V gene are MGHDK and SYGVNS. Between the trimmed V and J ends, which lost 3 bases and 4 bases, there was a span of 7 bases. The CDR3 loop spans 12 amino acids. The CDR3: CASSERGYEQYF. The CDR3 bases are TGTGCCAGCAGTGAGAGGGGATACGAGCAGTACTTC.

The rearrangement links TRBV28 to TRBJ1-1; D might be TRBD1 (5 bases). Germline V gives CDR1 MDHEN, CDR2 SYDVKM. V lost 6 bases, J lost 5 bases, and 31 bases lay in between. The CDR3 runs to 19 residues. The CDR3 region is CASSLPDAGRANIGTEAFF. The CDR3 nucleotides read TGTGCCAGCAGCCTCCCTGATGCAGGGAGGGCTAATATAGGTACTGAAGCTTTCTTT.

The V and J genes are TRBV7-6 and TRBJ2-2, with TRBD1 matching 7 bases. The germline V gene encodes CDR1 SGHVS and CDR2 FNYEAQ. This CDR3 region has 14 residues. V lost 10 bases to trimming and J lost 1 base; unmatched junction nucleotides: 6. For the CDR3, the DNA is TGTGCCACCCGACAGGGTGAGAACACCGGGGAGCTGTTTTTT. Encoded protein: CATRQGENTGELFF.